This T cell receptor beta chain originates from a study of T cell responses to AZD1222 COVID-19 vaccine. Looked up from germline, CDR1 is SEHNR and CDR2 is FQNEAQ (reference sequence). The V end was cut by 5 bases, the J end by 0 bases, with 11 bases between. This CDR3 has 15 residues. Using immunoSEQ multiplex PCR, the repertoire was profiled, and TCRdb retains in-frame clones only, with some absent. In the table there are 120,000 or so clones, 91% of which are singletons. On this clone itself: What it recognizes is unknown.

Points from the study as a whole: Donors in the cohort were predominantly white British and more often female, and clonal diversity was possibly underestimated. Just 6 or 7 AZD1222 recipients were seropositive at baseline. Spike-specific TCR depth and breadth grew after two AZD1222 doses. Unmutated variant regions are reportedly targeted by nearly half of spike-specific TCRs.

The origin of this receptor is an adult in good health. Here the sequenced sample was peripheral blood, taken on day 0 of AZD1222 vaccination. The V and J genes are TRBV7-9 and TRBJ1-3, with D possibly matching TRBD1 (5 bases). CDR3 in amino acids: CASSPAGISGNTIYF. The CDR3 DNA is TGTGCCAGCAGCCCTGCAGGGATCTCTGGAAACACCATATATTTT. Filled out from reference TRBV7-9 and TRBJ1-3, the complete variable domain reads DTGVSQNPRHKITKRGQNVTFRCDPISEHNRLYWYRQTLGQGPEFLTYFQNEAQLEKSRLLSDRFSAERPKGSFSTLEIQRTEQGDSAMYLCASSPAGISGNTIYFGEGSWLTVV.